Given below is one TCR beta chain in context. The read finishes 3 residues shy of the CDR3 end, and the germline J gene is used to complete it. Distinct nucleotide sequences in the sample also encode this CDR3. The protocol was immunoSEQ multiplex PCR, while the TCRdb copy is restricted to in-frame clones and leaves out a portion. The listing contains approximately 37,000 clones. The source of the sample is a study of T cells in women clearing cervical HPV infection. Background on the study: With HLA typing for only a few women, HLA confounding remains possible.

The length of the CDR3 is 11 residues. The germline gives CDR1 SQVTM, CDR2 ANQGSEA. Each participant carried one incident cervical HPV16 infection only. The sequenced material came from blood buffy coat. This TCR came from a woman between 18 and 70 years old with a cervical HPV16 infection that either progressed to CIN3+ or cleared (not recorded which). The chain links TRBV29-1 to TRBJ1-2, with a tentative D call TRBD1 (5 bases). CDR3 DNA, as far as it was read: TGCAGCGTTGGAGGGGAGGAGGGT. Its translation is CSVGGEEG. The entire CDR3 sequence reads CSVGGEEGYTF.